The clone carrying this T cell receptor (beta chain) was found a few times. Its antigen is unknown. The data stem from a study of T cell repertoires in cytomegalovirus infection. Turning to the study itself: It was recently identified HLA-C-restricted and well-studied HLA-B-restricted CMV epitopes that the study used. Indications of both CMV infection and matching HLA type were provided by public TCR beta signatures. Whole-study results and caveats: CMV-specific HLA-C-restricted TCR beta clonotypes dominated the ex vivo response. CMV carriers with the relevant HLA were identified by cumulative public TCR beta family frequency.

This CDR3 contains 15 residues. J was trimmed by 4 bases and V by 1 base; bases with no gene match: 9. Looked up from germline, CDR1 is DFQATT and CDR2 is SNEGSKA (reference sequence). TCRdb passed the reads through MiXCR, listing each CDR3 protein once. The sample lists about 890,000 distinct CDR3 sequences; around 31% were seen once. Material: cultured CD8+ T cells from PBMCs, obtained from culture after CMV antigen stimulation. The chain recombines TRBV20-1 with TRBJ2-7; 8 bases match TRBD2. The sequence was obtained from a human donor in good health (CMV status not recorded). Some clones in this sample may be carry-over from other donors' samples. The CDR3 region has the DNA TGCAGTGCTAGAGCTTACGGGGGGGCCATTTACGAGCAGTACTTC. This codes for CSARAYGGAIYEQYF.